This TCR beta chain is from a study of spatial heterogeneity in lung cancer. As for the study in general: Averaged across combinations, each unique TCR and UMI pairing appeared more than ten times in raw reads, which were uncorrected.

Noted time point: sample taken at primary tumor resection. Whole RNA was taken from tumor, nontumor lung or frozen PBMC; it was then sequenced unsorted. This clonotype was detected many times. V lost 7 bases and J lost 9; bases outside the gene matches: 13. This CDR3 spans 15 amino acids. Germline loops: CDR1 ENHRY, CDR2 SYGVKD. A unique molecular identifier was attached to every TCR cDNA molecule. TCRdb used MiXCR to reprocess the 5' RACE reads, holding one entry per CDR3 protein. The sample yields 90,000 or so distinct CDR3 sequences, approximately 8.2% seen once. The chain is built from TRBV10-3 and TRBJ2-1, with 9 positions matching TRBD2. The receptor's source is a male donor with early-stage non-small cell lung cancer. The input for sequencing was PBMCs, taken at surgery. The CDR3 DNA sequence: TGTGCCATCACCCAAACCCCTAGCGGGGCCGCTGAGCAGTTCTTC. Translated: CAITQTPSGAAEQFF.